This T cell receptor beta chain was sequenced during a study of cytomegalovirus exposure and HLA in healthy donors. Unmatched junction bases numbered 2, after V lost 4 bases and J lost 0 bases. Germline V gene data show CDR1 as SGHTA and CDR2 as FQGNSA. The CDR3 covers 15 residues. The PCR was carried out with 60 Vbeta primers and 13 Jbeta primers. Profiling relied on immunoSEQ multiplex PCR, and the TCRdb table lists in-frame clones only, not all of them. Found here are about 90,000 clones, nearly 80% of them singletons; the top ten hold roughly 4.2%. Study results and limitations: An analysis done earlier found most TCR beta V segments productive about 90% or about 30% of the time. For most subjects, TCR beta sequences were reported to predict HLA-A and HLA-B alleles with accuracy. Apart from CMV serostatus, no immune exposure information was available. The study labeled 164 TCR beta chains cytomegalovirus-associated.

With regard to this clone: The antigen is undetermined.

This sequence originates from a woman between 40 and 50 years old in good health and CMV-seropositive. This chain uses TRBV7-2 with TRBJ1-1; TRBD1 matches at 10 bases. The sample taken for sequencing was PBMCs. CDR3 residues: CASSSGQGLNTEAFF. In DNA form, the CDR3 reads TGTGCCAGCAGCTCGGGACAGGGGTTGAACACTGAAGCTTTCTTT.